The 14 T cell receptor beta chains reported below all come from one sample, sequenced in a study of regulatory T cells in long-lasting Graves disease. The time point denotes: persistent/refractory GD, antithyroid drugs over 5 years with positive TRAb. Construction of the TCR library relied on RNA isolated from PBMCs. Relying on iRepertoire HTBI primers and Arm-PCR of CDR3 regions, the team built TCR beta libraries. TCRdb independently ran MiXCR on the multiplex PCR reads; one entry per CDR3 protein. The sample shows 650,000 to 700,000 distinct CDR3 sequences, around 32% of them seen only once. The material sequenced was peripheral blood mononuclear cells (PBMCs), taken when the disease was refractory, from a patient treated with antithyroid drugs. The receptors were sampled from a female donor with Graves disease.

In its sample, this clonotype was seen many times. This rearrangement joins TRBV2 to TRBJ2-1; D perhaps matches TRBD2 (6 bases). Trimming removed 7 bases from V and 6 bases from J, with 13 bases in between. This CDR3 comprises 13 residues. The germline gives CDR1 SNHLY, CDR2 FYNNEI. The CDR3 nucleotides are TGTGCCAGCATAAGACTAGTCCGCAATGAGCAGTTCTTC. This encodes CASIRLVRNEQFF.

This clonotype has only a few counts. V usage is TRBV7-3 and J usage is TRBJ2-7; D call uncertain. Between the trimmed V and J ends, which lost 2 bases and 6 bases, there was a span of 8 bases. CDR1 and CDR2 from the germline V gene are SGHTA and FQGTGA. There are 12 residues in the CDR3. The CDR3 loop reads CASSLLRFEQYF. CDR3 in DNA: TGTGCCAGCAGCTTATTAAGGTTCGAGCAGTACTTC.

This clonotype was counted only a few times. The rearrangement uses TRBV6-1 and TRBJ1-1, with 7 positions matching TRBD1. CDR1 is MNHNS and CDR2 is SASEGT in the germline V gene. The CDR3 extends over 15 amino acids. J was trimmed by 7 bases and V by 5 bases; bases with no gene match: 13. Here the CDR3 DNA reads TGTGCCAGCAGTAGGCCGGGACAGCACAGAGTTGAAGCTTTCTTT. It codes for CASSRPGQHRVEAFF.

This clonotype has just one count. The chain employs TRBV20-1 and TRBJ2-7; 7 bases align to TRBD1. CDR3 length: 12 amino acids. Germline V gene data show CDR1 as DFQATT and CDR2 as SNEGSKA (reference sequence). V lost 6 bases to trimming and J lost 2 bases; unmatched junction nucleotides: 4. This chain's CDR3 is CSAEQGTYEQYF. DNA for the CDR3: TGCAGTGCGGAACAGGGGACCTACGAGCAGTACTTC.

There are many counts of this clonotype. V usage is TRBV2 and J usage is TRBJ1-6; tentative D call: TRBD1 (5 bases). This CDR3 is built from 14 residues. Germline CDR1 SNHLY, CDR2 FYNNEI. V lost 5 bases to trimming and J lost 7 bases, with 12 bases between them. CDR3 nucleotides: TGTGCCAGCAGTATTCCAGGGAAGAATTCACCCCTCCACTTT. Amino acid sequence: CASSIPGKNSPLHF.

CDR3 nucleotides: TGTGCCAGCAGTGTCCAATCCGGGACAGGGTCCGAAGCTTTCTTT. This encodes CASSVQSGTGSEAFF. The rearrangement joins TRBV27 to TRBJ1-1, with TRBD1 matching 9 bases. The CDR3 totals 15 residues. V trimming: 5 bases; J trimming: 8 bases; junction bases outside the gene matches: 12. Germline V CDR1 and CDR2: MNHEY, SMNVEV (reference sequence).

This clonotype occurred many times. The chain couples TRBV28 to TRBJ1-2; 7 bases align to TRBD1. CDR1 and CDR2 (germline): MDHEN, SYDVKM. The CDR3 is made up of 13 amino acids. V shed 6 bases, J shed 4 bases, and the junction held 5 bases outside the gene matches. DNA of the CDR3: TGTGCCAGCAGCCCGGGACAGAGCTATGGCTACACCTTC. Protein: CASSPGQSYGYTF.

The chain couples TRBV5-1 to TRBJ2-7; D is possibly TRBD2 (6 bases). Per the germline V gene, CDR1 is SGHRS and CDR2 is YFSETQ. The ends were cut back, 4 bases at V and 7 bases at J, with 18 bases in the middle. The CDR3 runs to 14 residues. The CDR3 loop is CASSGGTSMGEQYF. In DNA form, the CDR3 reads TGCGCCAGCAGCGGAGGGACCTCGATGGGGGAGCAGTACTTC.

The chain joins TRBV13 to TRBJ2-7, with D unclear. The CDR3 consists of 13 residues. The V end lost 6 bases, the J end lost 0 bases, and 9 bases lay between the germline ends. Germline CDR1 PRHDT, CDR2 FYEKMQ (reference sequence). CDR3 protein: CASSSSPSYEQYF. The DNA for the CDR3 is TGTGCCAGCAGTTCCTCGCCCTCCTACGAGCAGTACTTC. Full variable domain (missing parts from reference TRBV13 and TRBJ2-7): AAGVIQSPRHLIKEKRETATLKCYPIPRHDTVYWYQQGPGQDPQFLISFYEKMQSDKGSIPDRFSAQQFSDYHSELNMSSLELGDSALYFCASSSSPSYEQYFGPGTRLTVT.

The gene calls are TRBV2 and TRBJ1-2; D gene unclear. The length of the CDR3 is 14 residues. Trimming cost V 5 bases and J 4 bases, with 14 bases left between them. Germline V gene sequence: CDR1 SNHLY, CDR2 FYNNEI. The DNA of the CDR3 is TGTGCCAGCAGTCTCCGGGCAACTAGCTATGGCTACACCTTC. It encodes CASSLRATSYGYTF.

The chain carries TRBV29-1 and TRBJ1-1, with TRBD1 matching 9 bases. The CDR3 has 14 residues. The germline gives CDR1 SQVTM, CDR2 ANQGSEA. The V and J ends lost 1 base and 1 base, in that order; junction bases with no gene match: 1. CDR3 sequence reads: CSVEGGQGNTEAFF. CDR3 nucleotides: TGCAGCGTTGAAGGGGGACAGGGGAACACTGAAGCTTTCTTT.

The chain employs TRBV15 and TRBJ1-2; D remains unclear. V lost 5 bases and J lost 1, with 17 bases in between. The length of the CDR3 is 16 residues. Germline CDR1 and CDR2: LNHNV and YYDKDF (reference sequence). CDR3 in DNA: TGTGCCACCAGCGGTATAAATCCGGGCGGTAACTATGGCTACACCTTC. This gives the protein CATSGINPGGNYGYTF.

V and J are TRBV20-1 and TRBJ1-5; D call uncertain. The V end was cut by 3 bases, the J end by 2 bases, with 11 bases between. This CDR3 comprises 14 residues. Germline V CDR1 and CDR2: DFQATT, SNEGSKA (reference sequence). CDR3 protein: CSASSRLGNQPQHF. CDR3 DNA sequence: TGCAGTGCTAGTAGTCGGTTGGGCAATCAGCCCCAGCATTTT.

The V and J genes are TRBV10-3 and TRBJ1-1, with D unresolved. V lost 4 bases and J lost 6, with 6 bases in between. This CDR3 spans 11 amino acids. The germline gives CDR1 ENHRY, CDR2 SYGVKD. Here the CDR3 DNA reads TGTGCCATCAGTGCCGGCGCTGAAGCTTTCTTT. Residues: CAISAGAEAFF.